Following are 24 T cell receptor beta chains from one sample sequenced in a study of blood T cell repertoires in COVID-19 (dated by TCRdb to 2020 to 2021). Library construction relied on the immunoSEQ multiplex PCR assay. Held by TCRdb, this immuneACCESS table contains in-frame sequences only and omits some clones. Under half of the omission traces to an unresolved V gene where checked; the cause of the rest is unknown. This sample has approximately 110,000 clones in its table, and 65% to 80% of those were observed once. The top ten hold approximately 19% of the sample. Sequenced: peripheral blood. The receptors shown here come from a woman between 65 and 79 years old with acute or convalescent COVID-19.

This clone was observed once. CDR3 amino acids: CASSMTGSGNTIYF. CDR3 bases: TGTGCCAGCAGCATGACAGGGTCTGGAAACACCATATATTTT. This sequence joins TRBV28 and TRBJ1-3; 7 bases agree with TRBD1. Germline assignment: CDR1 MDHEN and CDR2 SYDVKM. The CDR3 consists of 14 residues. The trim removed 6 bases at V and 1 base at J, leaving 3 bases unmatched.

The chain is built from TRBV29-1 and TRBJ1-2; 10 bases fit TRBD1. Germline CDR1 SQVTM, CDR2 ANQGSEA. The CDR3 totals 13 residues. After removal of 6 bases from V and 4 bases from J, the junction contained 5 bases not matched to a gene. The chain's CDR3 is CSVRTGGVYGYTF. DNA for the CDR3: TGCAGCGTCCGGACAGGGGGGGTCTATGGCTACACCTTC.

This chain uses TRBV6-1 with TRBJ2-3; 10 positions agree with TRBD1. Germline-derived CDR1 and CDR2 are MNHNS and SASEGT. The trim removed 2 bases at V and 5 bases at J, leaving 4 bases unmatched. CDR3 size: 15 residues. The CDR3: CASSEPGTGEDTQYF. The DNA for the CDR3 is TGTGCCAGCAGTGAACCCGGGACAGGGGAAGATACGCAGTATTTT.

On this clone itself: This may come from a read error, since a much larger clone is one base off. In the same sample, other DNA sequences code for this CDR3. The CDR3 DNA follows: TGCGCCCGCTTGCGCCGTCGGGGGGGCCCGGGGTGGGAGCAGTACTTC. Protein product: CARLRRRGGPGWEQYF. The chain combines TRBV5-1 with TRBJ2-7, with 8 nucleotides matching TRBD2. CDR3 size: 16 residues. Looked up from germline, CDR1 is SGHRS and CDR2 is YFSETQ. The ends lost 10 bases at V and 7 bases at J; junction bases unmatched: 22.

This clone appeared once. The chain has TRBV5-6 and TRBJ2-5; no clear D. V lost 2 bases and J 5 bases, leaving 13 bases between the germline ends. CDR1 and CDR2 (germline): SGHDT, YYEEEE. This CDR3 is 14 amino acids long. CDR3 DNA: TGTGCCAGCAGCTTACCCCGGTTATATGAGACCCAGTACTTC. Protein sequence: CASSLPRLYETQYF.

V usage is TRBV18 and J usage is TRBJ2-7; tentative D call: TRBD2 (7 bases). V was clipped by 1 base and J by 3 bases, with 13 bases between them. The CDR3 consists of 15 residues. Germline V lookup: CDR1 KGHSH, CDR2 LQKENI. The CDR3, as DNA: TGTGCCAGCTCACCACAGGGGGGGCAGATCTACGAGCAGTACTTC. Translation: CASSPQGGQIYEQYF.

This chain links TRBV7-2 with TRBJ2-5, with a tentative D call TRBD2 (5 bases). The ends were cut back, 1 base at V and 5 bases at J, with 20 bases in the middle. CDR3 length: 17 amino acids. The germline V gene encodes CDR1 SGHTA and CDR2 FQGNSA. The CDR3, as DNA: TGTGCCAGCAGCTTAGTTTCGCGGAATCGGGGTGGGGAGACCCAGTACTTC. Translating gives CASSLVSRNRGGETQYF. The variable domain in full, with the rest retrieved from reference TRBV7-2 and TRBJ2-5, is GAGVSQSPSNKVTEKGKDVELRCDPISGHTALYWYRQSLGQGLEFLIYFQGNSAPDKSGLPSDRFSAERTGGSVSTLTIQRTQQEDSAVYLCASSLVSRNRGGETQYFGPGTRLLVL.

The rearrangement joins TRBV6-5 to TRBJ1-5, with D tentatively TRBD1 (6 bases). V gave up 7 bases and J gave up 0 bases, with 10 bases separating them. Germline CDR1 is MNHEY and CDR2 is SVGAGI. There are 14 residues in the CDR3. The CDR3 is CASKAGASNQPQHF. The DNA of the CDR3 is TGTGCCAGCAAGGCGGGGGCTAGCAATCAGCCCCAGCATTTT.

The chain recombines TRBV19 with TRBJ1-4, with D perhaps matching TRBD1 (5 bases). V was trimmed by 10 bases and J by 8 bases, leaving 17 bases between them. The CDR3 length is 13 residues. From germline, CDR1 is LNHDA and CDR2 SQIVND (reference sequence). The CDR3 spells CAIGPRVGEKLFF. CDR3 nucleotide sequence: TGTGCCATCGGGCCCAGGGTCGGCGAAAAACTGTTTTTT.

V is TRBV2 and J is TRBJ2-1; 8 bases match TRBD2. With 6 bases clipped from V and 0 bases from J, the junction kept 4 bases outside the gene matches. In germline, CDR1 is SNHLY, CDR2 FYNNEI. The CDR3 is 15 residues long. The CDR3: CASRKSGSSYNEQFF. For the CDR3, the DNA is TGTGCCAGCAGGAAGAGCGGGAGCTCCTACAATGAGCAGTTCTTC.

The rearrangement joins TRBV6-5 to TRBJ1-2, with 8 bases that match TRBD1. CDR3 length: 13 amino acids. The germline V gene has CDR1 MNHEY and CDR2 SVGAGI. V lost 6 bases to trimming and J lost 3 bases; unmatched junction nucleotides: 3. CDR3 sequence: CASRWGQDYGYTF. The DNA for the CDR3 is TGTGCCAGCAGATGGGGACAGGACTATGGCTACACCTTC.

The CDR3 loop reads CASGDRPGNGYTF. The CDR3 region has the DNA TGTGCCAGTGGGGACAGGCCAGGAAATGGCTACACCTTC. This chain links TRBV19 with TRBJ1-2, with 8 bases lining up with TRBD1. The junction had 8 bases not matched to a gene; V was cut back by 8 bases and J by 6 bases. Germline V lookup: CDR1 LNHDA, CDR2 SQIVND (reference sequence). This CDR3 contains 13 residues.

The chain is built from TRBV9 and TRBJ2-5; TRBD2 might be the D (5 bases). Germline CDR1 reads SGDLS; CDR2 reads YYNGEE. The length of the CDR3 is 13 residues. V dropped 7 bases and J dropped 7 bases, with 17 bases sitting between them. The CDR3 here is CASLRGPTRTQYF. CDR3 nucleotide sequence: TGTGCCAGCTTGAGAGGGCCAACCCGGACCCAGTACTTC.

This rearrangement joins TRBV14 to TRBJ2-1, with 7 bases lining up with TRBD1. V gave up 3 bases and J gave up 6 bases; unmatched junction bases: 11. This CDR3 spans 16 amino acids. From germline, CDR1 is SGHDN and CDR2 FVKESK. Here the CDR3 DNA reads TGTGCCAGCAGCCAGCGAGGGGGCCCTTCTCCCAATGAGCAGTTCTTC. Translating it yields CASSQRGGPSPNEQFF. Combining the CDR3 with reference TRBV14 and TRBJ2-1 gives the whole variable domain EAGVTQFPSHSVIEKGQTVTLRCDPISGHDNLYWYRRVMGKEIKFLLHFVKESKQDESGMPNNRFLAERTGGTYSTLKVQPAELEDSGVYFCASSQRGGPSPNEQFFGPGTRLTVL.

The chain carries TRBV7-9 and TRBJ2-5; D is perhaps TRBD2 (6 bases). The CDR3 has 15 amino acids. The germline CDR1 and CDR2 sequences are SEHNR and FQNEAQ (reference sequence). V lost 0 bases to trimming and J lost 4 bases, with 12 bases between them. The CDR3 region is CASSLASSDRETQYF. The CDR3 nucleotides are TGTGCCAGCAGCTTAGCGTCTAGCGATCGAGAGACCCAGTACTTC.

The table lists this clone with a count of one. The chain employs TRBV6-6 and TRBJ2-7; TRBD1 aligns across 11 bases. V dropped 5 bases and J dropped 4; count of bases not matched to a gene: 7. Germline CDR1 is MNHNY and CDR2 is SVGAGI (reference sequence). This CDR3 has 15 amino acids. The CDR3 DNA follows: TGTGCCAGCAGTCGACCGGGACAGGGGGTTTACGAGCAGTACTTC. Translating it yields CASSRPGQGVYEQYF.

The CDR3 spells CASSARGAYGYTF. The CDR3 DNA is TGTGCCAGCAGTGCCAGGGGCGCGTATGGCTACACCTTC. The chain recombines TRBV2 with TRBJ1-2; maybe TRBD1 (6 bases). The V end lost 4 bases, the J end lost 5 bases, and 11 bases lay between the germline ends. This CDR3 has 13 amino acids. CDR1 is SNHLY and CDR2 is FYNNEI in the germline V gene. Full variable domain (outside the CDR3, taken from reference TRBV2 and TRBJ1-2): EPEVTQTPSHQVTQMGQEVILRCVPISNHLYFYWYRQILGQKVEFLVSFYNNEISEKSEIFDDQFSVERPDGSNFTLKIRSTKLEDSAMYFCASSARGAYGYTFGSGTRLTVV.

The genes are TRBV27 and TRBJ1-2, with TRBD1 matching 8 bases. The V and J ends lost 4 bases and 4 bases, in that order; junction bases with no gene match: 2. The CDR3 consists of 13 residues. CDR1 is MNHEY and CDR2 is SMNVEV in the germline V gene (reference sequence). The CDR3 DNA is TGTGCCAGCAGTTACGGACAGGGCTATGGCTACACCTTC. This codes for CASSYGQGYGYTF.

CDR3 in DNA: TGTGCCAGTAGTATTGGGACAGGGAGTACGAATCAGCCCCAGCATTTT. Its protein is CASSIGTGSTNQPQHF. The V and J genes are TRBV19 and TRBJ1-5, with 9 bases fitting TRBD1. The germline V gene has CDR1 LNHDA and CDR2 SQIVND (reference sequence). With V trimmed by 3 bases and J by 4 bases, 7 bases remained unmatched. This CDR3 spans 16 amino acids.

The CDR3 bases are TGTGCCAGCTCGCCGGGACAGGGGCCGGTGGGGCAGTACTTC. It is translated as CASSPGQGPVGQYF. The chain uses TRBV18 and TRBJ2-7, with 10 bases aligning to TRBD1. CDR1 is KGHSH, CDR2 LQKENI, per germline. The CDR3 is 14 amino acids. After removal of 6 bases from V and 9 bases from J, the junction contained 11 bases not matched to a gene.

J is TRBJ1-1 and V is TRBV5-1; D perhaps matches TRBD1 (5 bases). Looked up from germline, CDR1 is SGHRS and CDR2 is YFSETQ. V dropped 0 bases and J dropped 5 bases, with 14 bases sitting between them. CDR3 length: 15 residues. This CDR3 is CASSLGEGWNTEAFF. The CDR3 nucleotides read TGCGCCAGCAGCTTGGGGGAGGGGTGGAATACTGAAGCTTTCTTT.

The chain couples TRBV5-1 to TRBJ2-1; 10 nucleotides agree with TRBD1. After removal of 4 bases from V and 8 bases from J, the junction contained 12 bases not matched to a gene. Per the germline V gene, CDR1 is SGHRS and CDR2 is YFSETQ. The CDR3 is 16 amino acids. The CDR3 nucleotides are TGCGCCAGCAGCCTACTCTCGGGACAGGGGACGTATGAGCAGTTCTTC. It encodes CASSLLSGQGTYEQFF.

The chain combines TRBV19 with TRBJ1-5; 7 positions match TRBD1. The trim removed 5 bases at V and 6 bases at J, leaving 7 bases unmatched. The CDR3 is 14 residues long. CDR1 and CDR2 (germline): LNHDA, SQIVND (reference sequence). The CDR3 is CASSYGQVVQPQHF. The CDR3 DNA sequence: TGTGCCAGTAGTTATGGACAGGTGGTTCAGCCCCAGCATTTT.

The chain links TRBV5-5 to TRBJ1-5, with no clear D. Germline V gene lookup returns CDR1 SGHKS and CDR2 YYEKEE (reference sequence). The CDR3 covers 17 residues. Trimming shortened V by 0 bases and J by 3 bases, and 16 bases separated the two germline ends. The DNA for the CDR3 is TGTGCCAGCAGCTTGGCCTCTTCTGCGTTTATCAATCAGCCCCAGCATTTT. Protein sequence: CASSLASSAFINQPQHF.